The T cell receptor (beta chain) under discussion was sequenced for a study of blood T cells in healthy people across ages. Trimming took off 2 bases at V and 4 bases at J, with 18 bases between the two ends. This CDR3 has 15 amino acids. Germline values: CDR1 DFQATT, CDR2 SNEGSKA (reference sequence). Sample-barcoded 5' priming and a J-beta primer mix drove a second PCR of about 6 to 12 cycles. All samples yielded 2.5 million or more CDR3-containing paired-end reads. Via MiXCR, TCRdb re-called the 5' RACE reads, giving one row per CDR3 protein. The sample carries 650,000 to 800,000 distinct CDR3 sequences, 40% to 50% recorded once.

This chain connects TRBV20-1 to TRBJ2-7; possible D gene TRBD1, 5 bases. The sequence was collected from a man between 60 and 75 years old in good health. Sample: blood. In DNA form, the CDR3 reads TGCAGTGCTAGACCGAGTAGGGGCCCCGGGTACGAGCAGTACTTC. It translates to CSARPSRGPGYEQYF.